Listed here are 15 T cell receptor beta chains from one sample, sequenced in a study of CD8+CD57+ T cells in acquired aplastic anemia. Genomic DNA acted as the template from which TCR beta VDJ combination and CDR3 sequence profiling were carried out. In TCRdb, the reads were re-called with MiXCR into one record per CDR3 protein. The sample records 150,000 to 200,000 distinct CDR3 sequences, roughly 43% being singletons. CD8+CD57+ cell expansion, shown by flow cytometry, had occurred in the patients selected for sequencing. The sequencing sample was made of sorted CD4+, CD8+, or CD8+CD57+ T cells (not recorded which) from PBMCs. These receptors were obtained from a human donor with aplastic anemia.

The chain is built from TRBV24-1 and TRBJ2-2; D ambiguous. This CDR3 has 12 residues. With 4 bases removed from V and 5 bases from J, the gap between germline ends came to 4 bases. In germline, CDR1 is KGHDR, CDR2 SFDVKD. CDR3 bases: TGTGCCACCAGTGACTATACCGGGGAGCTGTTTTTT. Translating gives CATSDYTGELFF.

With respect to this clonotype: This may arise from a read error, as a much more abundant clone is one base away. The chain has TRBV4-3 and TRBJ2-1; D not resolved. This CDR3 comprises 16 residues. CDR1 and CDR2 (germline): LGHNA, YSLEER. The CDR3 bases are TGCGCCAGCAGCCAAGCGGCGCGGAGCTCCTACAATGAGCATTTCTTC. Translated, it gives CASSQAARSSYNEHFF.

This clonotype was picked up many times. The chain has TRBV10-3 and TRBJ2-2; 9 nucleotides match TRBD2. J gave up 7 bases and V 3 bases, and 9 bases lay outside the gene matches. Germline CDR1 ENHRY, CDR2 SYGVKD. The CDR3 is 16 amino acids. The CDR3 DNA sequence: TGTGCCATCAGTGAAAGTCGCGGGGGGGCCGACGGGGAGCTGTTTTTT. Its translation is CAISESRGGADGELFF.

This clonotype has just a few counts. V and J are TRBV13 and TRBJ1-4, with 8 bases fitting TRBD1. The germline V gene has CDR1 PRHDT and CDR2 FYEKMQ (reference sequence). This CDR3 has 16 amino acids. Germline trimming cut 8 bases from V and 5 bases from J; bases unmatched to any gene: 13. The DNA for the CDR3 is TGTGCCAGCGGCCCGACTACCGGGACAGGCAATGAAAAACTGTTTTTT. It encodes CASGPTTGTGNEKLFF.

The genes are TRBV25-1 and TRBJ2-3; 7 bases fit TRBD1. The V and J ends lost 6 bases and 0 bases, in that order; junction bases with no gene match: 6. This CDR3 comprises 15 residues. The germline gives CDR1 MGHDK, CDR2 SYGVNS. As DNA, the CDR3 is TGTGCCAGCAGGCCCGGGACAGCTAGCACAGATACGCAGTATTTT. Translating gives CASRPGTASTDTQYF.

As for this clonotype: Likely a read error: the CDR3 ends without its conserved phenylalanine or tryptophan. The limits of the CDR3 on the DNA are not certain, so only TCRdb's listed CDR3 is given. The gene calls are TRBV7-8 and TRBJ2-6; the table's D call of TRBD2 was not tested on the DNA. CDR1 is SGHVS, CDR2 FQNEAQ, per germline. The CDR3 spans 8 amino acids, including both terminal residues. CDR3 region: CASSEVPS.

The gene calls are TRBV19 and TRBJ2-5; 7 bases match TRBD1. Germline trimming cut 5 bases from V and 5 bases from J; bases unmatched to any gene: 8. Per germline, CDR1 LNHDA and CDR2 SQIVND (reference sequence). This CDR3 contains 14 residues. CDR3 amino acids: CASSWDSKRETQYF. The CDR3 nucleotides read TGTGCCAGTAGTTGGGACAGCAAGAGGGAGACCCAGTACTTC.

The CDR3: CASSAQGAAGYEQYF. The CDR3 DNA is TGTGCCAGCAGCGCCCAGGGCGCAGCGGGCTACGAGCAGTACTTC. The chain joins TRBV9 to TRBJ2-7, with D possibly matching TRBD2 (6 bases). CDR3 length equals 15 residues. CDR1 is SGDLS and CDR2 is YYNGEE in the germline V gene. V lost 3 bases to trimming and J lost 3 bases, with 16 bases between them.

The chain links TRBV24-1 to TRBJ1-2, with 9 bases lining up with TRBD1. The CDR3 covers 16 residues. J was trimmed by 4 bases and V by 3 bases; bases with no gene match: 8. Germline V gene data show CDR1 as KGHDR and CDR2 as SFDVKD. The CDR3 protein is CATSDTGTGTPYGYTF. In DNA form, the CDR3 reads TGTGCCACCAGTGATACCGGGACAGGGACCCCCTATGGCTACACCTTC.

This clonotype was seen once. This sequence joins TRBV19 and TRBJ1-4; 8 nucleotides align to TRBD1. Germline-derived CDR1 and CDR2 are LNHDA and SQIVND (reference sequence). The V gene end was trimmed by 3 bases and the J gene end by 7 bases; junction bases not matched to a gene: 4. This CDR3 has 14 amino acids. CDR3 sequence: CASSMWDRSEKLFF. DNA for the CDR3: TGTGCCAGTAGTATGTGGGACAGGAGTGAAAAACTGTTTTTT. Combining the CDR3 with reference TRBV19 and TRBJ1-4 gives the whole variable domain DGGITQSPKYLFRKEGQNVTLSCEQNLNHDAMYWYRQDPGQGLRLIYYSQIVNDFQKGDIAEGYSVSREKKESFPLTVTSAQKNPTAFYLCASSMWDRSEKLFFGSGTQLSVL.

The chain links TRBV14 to TRBJ2-7; D is uncertain. The V and J ends lost 2 bases and 6 bases respectively, with 14 bases between them. This CDR3 is built from 14 residues. CDR1 and CDR2 (germline): SGHDN, FVKESK. CDR3 residues: CASSQMSYGSEQYF. The CDR3 DNA is TGTGCCAGCAGCCAAATGTCCTACGGCTCCGAGCAGTACTTC.

The genes are TRBV4-2 and TRBJ1-2; 8 bases line up with TRBD1. This CDR3 has 13 residues. V lost 5 bases, J lost 8 bases, and 7 bases stayed unmatched. Germline-derived CDR1 and CDR2 are LGHNA and YNFKEQ. The CDR3 coding sequence is TGTGCCAGCAGCTGGGGACAGGAGGGGGGCTACACCTTC. This encodes CASSWGQEGGYTF.

This chain uses TRBV10-3 with TRBJ1-1; D uncertain. Germline V CDR1 and CDR2: ENHRY, SYGVKD. Trimming left V 2 bases short and J 4 bases short, with 11 bases between. There are 14 residues in the CDR3. CDR3 DNA: TGTGCCATCAGTGAGCCTGGGGATGGCACTGAAGCTTTCTTT. Residues: CAISEPGDGTEAFF.

This clonotype was observed many times. V is TRBV6-1 and J is TRBJ1-3, with 7 bases matching TRBD1. Germline V CDR1 and CDR2: MNHNS, SASEGT. The CDR3 runs to 14 residues. V shed 6 bases, J shed 4 bases, and the junction held 6 bases outside the gene matches. CDR3 region: CASSLTGSGNTIYF. Here the CDR3 DNA reads TGTGCCAGCAGCCTGACAGGGAGCGGAAACACCATATATTTT.

V is TRBV19 and J is TRBJ2-7, with 11 bases fitting TRBD1. CDR3 size: 19 residues. Germline trimming cut 2 bases from V and 1 base from J; bases unmatched to any gene: 13. Germline CDR1 is LNHDA and CDR2 is SQIVND (reference sequence). Written as DNA, the CDR3 is TGTGCCAGTAGTATACCTCGGGACAGGGGGGCGAGGAGGTCCTACGAGCAGTACTTC. Its protein is CASSIPRDRGARRSYEQYF.